The source of this TCR beta chain is a study of blood T cell repertoires in COVID-19. Study summary: Sites across the United States, Italy and Spain contributed samples from acute and convalescent COVID-19. PBMCs, B-cell-depleted T cells, or T cells were the source of the cDNA or gDNA that made up the material.

In the original analysis: Reference gene primer amplification yielded estimated nucleated cell counts. Generated by immunoSEQ multiplex PCR, the TCRdb table keeps only in-frame clones and is missing some. The V and J calls and clone size come from that table; D and trimming were worked out from the DNA. The sample lists roughly 200,000 clones, about 86% seen once, with roughly 10% in the top ten. CDR1 and CDR2 from the germline V gene are ENHRY and SYGVKD. The CDR3 extends over 13 amino acids. V lost 4 bases and J 5 bases, leaving 9 bases between the germline ends. Patients in Seattle were enrolled during active infection, then followed longitudinally.

The chain couples TRBV10-3 to TRBJ1-5, with D maybe TRBD1 (6 bases). The clonotype originates from a woman aged 45-59 years with COVID-19, enrolled during active disease. The sequenced material came from peripheral blood. CDR3 loop: CAISVAGDQPQHF. The CDR3 nucleotides read TGTGCCATCAGTGTTGCAGGGGATCAGCCCCAGCATTTT.